The 27 T cell receptor beta chains reported below all come from one sample, sequenced in a study of T-cell memory formation after mild COVID-19. TCRdb called the 5' RACE reads again in MiXCR, with one record for every CDR3 protein. The data contain 150,000 to 200,000 distinct CDR3 sequences, approximately 15% of them singletons. Source material: PBMCs or a T cell subset sorted from them (not recorded which). The receptors were sampled from an adult woman who had mild COVID-19 (a few samples of this study predate the infection). Cell type and time point are not known.

This clonotype showed up just a few times. CDR3 sequence reads: CAWSSGRVFPNEQFF. Written as DNA, the CDR3 is TGTGCCTGGAGTAGCGGGAGGGTCTTCCCCAATGAGCAGTTCTTC. The chain couples TRBV30 to TRBJ2-1; 10 nucleotides match TRBD2. CDR1 is GTSNPN, CDR2 SVGIG, per germline (reference sequence). V lost 2 bases, J lost 6 bases, and 7 bases stayed unmatched. The CDR3 spans 15 residues.

This clonotype was detected many times. This sequence joins TRBV5-1 and TRBJ1-2, with D perhaps matching TRBD1 (6 bases). Trimming removed 5 bases from V and 4 bases from J, with 15 bases in between. This CDR3 has 14 amino acids. The germline gives CDR1 SGHRS, CDR2 YFSETQ. The DNA of the CDR3 is TGCGCCAGCAGTAAGGAGGGGGGTTCCTATGGCTACACCTTC. Residues: CASSKEGGSYGYTF.

V and J are TRBV24-1 and TRBJ2-1; possibly TRBD1 or TRBD2 for D (5 bases each). CDR1 and CDR2 from the germline V gene are KGHDR and SFDVKD. V lost 10 bases to trimming and J lost 4 bases, with 16 bases between them. The CDR3 has 14 amino acids. This CDR3 is CATQERDGYNEQFF. As DNA, the CDR3 is TGTGCCACTCAAGAACGGGACGGGTACAATGAGCAGTTCTTC.

The chain employs TRBV4-1 and TRBJ2-1; the match to TRBD2 covers 10 bases. The CDR3 runs to 16 residues. V was clipped by 0 bases and J by 5 bases; unmatched bases: 4. CDR1 and CDR2 from the germline V gene are MGHRA and YSYEKL. The chain's CDR3 is CASSQDVGLANNEQFF. The CDR3 bases are TGCGCCAGCAGCCAAGACGTGGGACTAGCGAACAATGAGCAGTTCTTC.

This clonotype was picked up many times. The chain links TRBV29-1 to TRBJ1-1; 9 bases are shared with TRBD1. The J segment lost 7 bases and the V segment lost 6 bases, leaving 12 bases of the junction unmatched. Germline V gives CDR1 SQVTM, CDR2 ANQGSEA. The CDR3 is 14 amino acids. CDR3 region: CSVWTGERGLEAFF. CDR3 DNA: TGCAGCGTCTGGACAGGGGAGCGGGGCCTTGAAGCTTTCTTT.

This clonotype was found many times. Its ends do not fully match the called genes, so a read error is possible. The V gene is TRBV7-3, the J gene TRBJ2-1, with D possibly being TRBD1 (5 bases). CDR1 is SGHTA and CDR2 is FQGTGA in the germline V gene. The CDR3 spans 15 residues. The CDR3 DNA is TGTGCCAGCAGCCATACAGGTAACTCCTACGATGAGCAGTTCTTC. Amino acids: CASSHTGNSYDEQFF. The full variable domain, in which reference TRBV7-3 and TRBJ2-1 provide the parts outside the CDR3, is GAGVSQTPSNKVTEKGKYVELRCDPISGHTALYWYRQSLGQGPEFLIYFQGTGAADDSGLPNDRFFAVRPEGSVSTLKIQRTERGDSAVYLCASSHTGNSYDEQFFGPGTRLTVL.

The CDR3 DNA reads TGTGCCATCAGTGAAGGTTCCACCGGTTTTCACGAGCAGTACTTC. It codes for CAISEGSTGFHEQYF. This chain joins TRBV10-3 and TRBJ2-7; no definite D call. Germline loops: CDR1 ENHRY, CDR2 SYGVKD. Trimming took off 3 bases at V and 5 bases at J, with 17 bases between the two ends. This CDR3 has 15 amino acids.

The gene calls are TRBV14 and TRBJ1-2; maybe TRBD1 (5 bases). The CDR3 contains 11 residues. Germline CDR1 reads SGHDN; CDR2 reads FVKESK. Trimming took 6 bases from V and 8 from J, leaving 10 bases between them. The CDR3 DNA sequence: TGTGCCAGCAGTAATCACAGGGGCTACACCTTC. Protein product: CASSNHRGYTF.

The gene calls are TRBV3-1 and TRBJ2-7, with TRBD2 identical over 12 bases. V shed 1 base, J shed 0 bases, and the junction held 1 base outside the gene matches. Per the germline V gene, CDR1 is LGHDT and CDR2 is YNNKEL (reference sequence). This CDR3 has 16 residues. The CDR3 DNA reads as TGTGCCAGCAGCCAAGGGACTAGCGGGAACTCCTACGAGCAGTACTTC. This sequence encodes CASSQGTSGNSYEQYF.

This clonotype was detected a few times. The chain links TRBV5-1 to TRBJ2-1; 10 positions match TRBD1. V gave up 4 bases and J gave up 6 bases; unmatched junction bases: 7. The CDR3 loop spans 15 amino acids. Germline V lookup: CDR1 SGHRS, CDR2 YFSETQ. CDR3 sequence (DNA): TGCGCCAGCAGCCTCGGACAGGGGGAGGCCAATGAGCAGTTCTTC. This translates into CASSLGQGEANEQFF.

The chain is built from TRBV9 and TRBJ1-1; 11 positions match TRBD1. Germline V gene sequence: CDR1 SGDLS, CDR2 YYNGEE. CDR3 length: 14 residues. The trim removed 4 bases at V and 7 bases at J, leaving 6 bases unmatched. This CDR3 reads CASSSGTGGGEAFF. In DNA, the CDR3 is TGTGCCAGCAGCTCCGGGACAGGGGGAGGTGAAGCTTTCTTT.

This clonotype was recorded a few times. CDR3 sequence (DNA): TGTGCCAGCAGCCTCACGAGGGACAGCCCCGCCGGCTACACCTTC. This translates into CASSLTRDSPAGYTF. The chain has TRBV7-2 and TRBJ1-2; TRBD1 matches at 7 bases. The CDR3 spans 15 residues. Germline V gene sequence: CDR1 SGHTA, CDR2 FQGNSA. J gave up 8 bases and V 5 bases, and 14 bases lay outside the gene matches.

This clonotype was found a few times. This sequence joins TRBV5-1 and TRBJ2-1, with D maybe TRBD1 (5 bases). V lost 4 bases, J lost 9 bases, and 11 bases lay in between. The CDR3 runs 12 residues. The germline V gene encodes CDR1 SGHRS and CDR2 YFSETQ. CDR3 sequence: CASSPGSAEQFF. The CDR3 bases are TGCGCCAGCAGCCCAGGGTCGGCTGAGCAGTTCTTC.

This clonotype was recorded a few times. CDR3 DNA sequence: TGCGCCAGCAGCGCGAACTCAGATACGCAGTATTTT. Protein product: CASSANSDTQYF. V usage is TRBV5-1 and J usage is TRBJ2-3; the D is unclear. This CDR3 is built from 12 residues. Germline lookup yields CDR1 SGHRS and CDR2 YFSETQ. V lost 4 bases and J 4 bases, leaving 7 bases between the germline ends.

A few counts support this clonotype. V is TRBV20-1 and J is TRBJ1-3; unclear D gene. The CDR3 is made up of 14 amino acids. The V end was cut by 1 base, the J end by 0 bases, with 7 bases between. Looked up from germline, CDR1 is DFQATT and CDR2 is SNEGSKA (reference sequence). CDR3 nucleotides: TGCAGTGCTAGAGGGCTCAGCTCTGGAAACACCATATATTTT. Protein sequence: CSARGLSSGNTIYF.

Only a few counts were recorded for this clonotype. This sequence joins TRBV20-1 and TRBJ2-7; perhaps TRBD1 as D (5 bases). Germline V CDR1 and CDR2: DFQATT, SNEGSKA (reference sequence). There are 12 residues in the CDR3. The ends were cut back, 3 bases at V and 3 bases at J, with 9 bases in the middle. CDR3 nucleotide sequence: TGCAGTGCTAGTGACAGTTACTACGAGCAGTACTTC. Its protein is CSASDSYYEQYF.

The chain links TRBV10-3 to TRBJ2-3, with 7 positions matching TRBD1. Trimming cost V 6 bases and J 6 bases; bases outside gene matches: 0. This CDR3 comprises 11 residues. Germline V gene data show CDR1 as ENHRY and CDR2 as SYGVKD. The CDR3 here is CAISRGDTQYF. The DNA of the CDR3 is TGTGCCATCAGCAGGGGGGATACGCAGTATTTT.

This clonotype occurred a few times. The rearrangement links TRBV12-3 or TRBV12-4 to TRBJ2-3; TRBD1 is a possible D gene (6 bases). Trimming cost V 6 bases and J 0 bases, with 10 bases left between them. This CDR3 spans 14 amino acids. In DNA, the CDR3 is TGTGCCAGCAGCCGGGACATCAGCACAGATACGCAGTATTTT. It codes for CASSRDISTDTQYF.

The CDR3 DNA follows: TGCAGCGTTGAATCATCAGGGGGCACCTACGAGCAGTACTTC. Amino acids: CSVESSGGTYEQYF. The rearrangement uses TRBV29-1 and TRBJ2-7, with 8 bases fitting TRBD1. Germline-derived CDR1 and CDR2 are SQVTM and ANQGSEA. Trimming removed 2 bases from V and 2 bases from J; junction bases left unmatched: 5. The CDR3 consists of 14 residues.

The rearrangement links TRBV28 to TRBJ2-1; 7 nucleotides agree with TRBD2. Germline values: CDR1 MDHEN, CDR2 SYDVKM. V was clipped by 4 bases and J by 4 bases; unmatched bases: 13. CDR3 length: 17 residues. CDR3 coding DNA: TGTGCCAGCAGTTCCAACCCCCCCAGCGGGAAGTACAATGAGCAGTTCTTC. Amino acid sequence: CASSSNPPSGKYNEQFF.

The rearrangement joins TRBV7-2 to TRBJ1-1; a possible D gene is TRBD1 (5 bases). V was cut by 1 base and J by 4 bases, with 13 bases left in between. The CDR3 loop spans 15 amino acids. Germline V gene data show CDR1 as SGHTA and CDR2 as FQGNSA. CDR3 residues: CASSLVSSGVTEAFF. CDR3 bases: TGTGCCAGCAGCTTAGTAAGCTCGGGGGTCACTGAAGCTTTCTTT.

V and J are TRBV12-3 or TRBV12-4 and TRBJ1-5, with D unresolved. V lost 6 bases and J lost 0, with 12 bases in between. The CDR3 is 15 amino acids. Written as DNA, the CDR3 is TGTGCCAGCAGGACGGGAGTTTATAGCAATCAGCCCCAGCATTTT. It codes for CASRTGVYSNQPQHF.

The table lists this clonotype with a few counts. V is TRBV12-3 or TRBV12-4 and J is TRBJ2-2; 7 positions match TRBD1. CDR3 length equals 16 residues. The trim removed 5 bases at V and 4 bases at J, leaving 10 bases unmatched. The CDR3: CASSPDRNPSTGELFF. The CDR3 bases are TGTGCCAGCAGTCCGGACAGGAACCCTTCCACCGGGGAGCTGTTTTTT.

CDR3 nucleotides: TGTGCCAGCAGCTTAGCGCATGACGTCGAAGGCCAGTACTTC. The encoded protein is CASSLAHDVEGQYF. This chain uses TRBV7-9 with TRBJ2-5; D is unclear. The V and J ends lost 0 bases and 10 bases respectively, with 15 bases between them. The V gene's germline CDR1 is SEHNR and CDR2 FQNEAQ (reference sequence). The CDR3 sequence is 14 residues long.

This clonotype appeared a few times. The chain is built from TRBV15 and TRBJ1-5; 7 nucleotides match TRBD1. This CDR3 region has 17 residues. From germline, CDR1 is LNHNV and CDR2 YYDKDF (reference sequence). V shed 0 bases, J shed 4 bases, and the junction held 9 bases outside the gene matches. CDR3 in amino acids: CATSRDWGQKINQPQHF. CDR3 DNA: TGTGCCACCAGCAGAGATTGGGGACAGAAGATTAATCAGCCCCAGCATTTT.

This clonotype was detected a few times. The chain links TRBV29-1 to TRBJ2-1; the D call may be TRBD1 or TRBD2 (5 bases each). The CDR3 contains 10 residues. Germline values: CDR1 SQVTM, CDR2 ANQGSEA. The ends were cut back, 8 bases at V and 6 bases at J, with 8 bases in the middle. The CDR3 sequence is CSMGVNEQFF. As DNA, the CDR3 is TGCAGCATGGGGGTCAATGAGCAGTTCTTC.

The chain joins TRBV18 to TRBJ1-2; 8 bases fit TRBD1. CDR3 size: 16 residues. J lost 3 bases, V lost 4 bases, and 10 bases had no gene match. Germline V gene lookup returns CDR1 KGHSH and CDR2 LQKENI. CDR3 residues: CASSLGWTGPDYGYTF. In nucleotides, the CDR3 is TGTGCCAGCTCACTGGGATGGACAGGGCCCGACTATGGCTACACCTTC.